These T cell receptor beta chains were read from a single sample in a study of blood T cell repertoires in COVID-19. Using immunoSEQ multiplex PCR, the repertoire was profiled, and TCRdb retains in-frame clones only, with some absent. Of tens of thousands of clones detected, roughly 79% appear once; the ten largest clones hold under 5%. What was sequenced was peripheral blood. The receptors originated from an elderly man with COVID-19, enrolled during active disease. CDR3s include the opening cysteine and the closing phenylalanine or tryptophan. Each record gives: clone size, J gene, V gene, CDR3 length, D gene, CDR3 DNA, CDR3 protein. The D gene is left open where the match is weak. Clone size is stated in some rows and not others, as once, few, many or a class when expanded.

. | TRBJ2-1 | TRBV19 | 20 | TRBD2 | TGTGCCAGTAGTATCCGACAGGGGCGAGTAGCGGGAGGATCTTACAATGAGCAGTTCTTC | CASSIRQGRVAGGSYNEQFF
few | TRBJ2-7 | TRBV7-9 | 14 | . | TGTGCCAGCAGCTTCGGTAGCCGAACCTACGAGCAGTACTTC | CASSFGSRTYEQYF
. | TRBJ1-5 | TRBV19 | 16 | TRBD1 | TGTGCCAGTAGTATCGGTGCAGCAGGGGGCACTCAGCCCCAGCATTTT | CASSIGAAGGTQPQHF
once | TRBJ1-1 | TRBV29-1 | 14 | . | TGCAGCGCCTCCAGGGAGGGGGGAAACACTGAAGCTTTCTTT | CSASREGGNTEAFF
. | TRBJ1-1 | TRBV5-1 | 15 | . | TGCGCCAGCAGCTTGGCAGGACAGATGAGCACTGAAGCTTTCTTT | CASSLAGQMSTEAFF
once | TRBJ2-1 | TRBV10-3 | 16 | TRBD2 | TGTGCCATCAGTGAGAGGCTAGCGGGAGGTTTTAATGAGCAGTTCTTC | CAISERLAGGFNEQFF
few | TRBJ1-2 | TRBV19 | 15 | . | TGTGCCAGTAGTATCCCCCGACGGAGAGAGGGTGGCTACACCTTC | CASSIPRRREGGYTF
. | TRBJ1-5 | TRBV30 | 14 | TRBD1 | TGTGCCTGGGAGACAGGGGGGCGCAATCAGCCCCAGCATTTT | CAWETGGRNQPQHF
. | TRBJ1-2 | TRBV5-1 | 12 | . | TGCGCCAGCAGCCCCGACACCTATGGCTACACCTTC | CASSPDTYGYTF
. | TRBJ1-5 | TRBV3-1/TRBV3-2 | 15 | TRBD1 | TGTGCCAGCAGCCAAGACGCGACAGGGGGGCAGCCCCAGCATTTT | CASSQDATGGQPQHF
once | TRBJ1-2 | TRBV3-1/TRBV3-2 | 11 | . | TGTGCCAGCAGCCAAGGCGGGGGCTACACCTTC | CASSQGGGYTF
. | TRBJ2-2 | TRBV2 | 16 | TRBD1 | TGTGCCAGCAGTGATCGTCGACAGGGGACCACCGGGGAGCTGTTTTTT | CASSDRRQGTTGELFF
. | TRBJ2-1 | TRBV11-3 | 12 | . | TGTGCCAGCAGCGGGGCGCGCAATGAGCAGTTCTTC | CASSGARNEQFF
few | TRBJ2-2 | TRBV5-1 | 16 | . | TGCGCCAGCAGCCTGGGGGGGACAGCTCATACCGGGGAGCTGTTTTTT | CASSLGGTAHTGELFF
. | TRBJ1-2 | TRBV5-8 | 13 | . | TGTGCCAGCAGCTCTAGTTGGGACTATGGCTACACCTTC | CASSSSWDYGYTF
. | TRBJ2-2 | TRBV21-1 | 15 | . | TGTGCCAGCAGCAAAAGGGGACAGGGATCCGGGGAGCTGTTTTTT | CASSKRGQGSGELFF
once | TRBJ2-1 | TRBV19 | 16 | TRBD2 | TGTGCCAGTAGTATCCCTAGCGGGGCAACCTACAATGAGCAGTTCTTC | CASSIPSGATYNEQFF
. | TRBJ1-5 | TRBV27 | 12 | . | TGTGCCAGCAGTGGGCCCGGGAGGCCCCAGCATTTT | CASSGPGRPQHF
. | TRBJ1-1 | TRBV5-3 | 17 | . | TGTGCCAGAAGCTTGGAAAAGACAGATTGGTCGGGCACTGAAGCTTTCTTT | CARSLEKTDWSGTEAFF
. | TRBJ2-7 | TRBV11-2 | 15 | TRBD1 | TGTGCCAGCAGCTTAGGGGACAGGGGGGTCTACGAGCAGTACTTC | CASSLGDRGVYEQYF
. | TRBJ2-2 | TRBV6-6 | 14 | TRBD1 | TGTGCCAGTCGGACAGGCCTGAACACCGGGGAGCTGTTTTTT | CASRTGLNTGELFF
. | TRBJ1-1 | TRBV11-2 | 17 | . | TGTGCCAGCAGCTTAAGCGGGCGGACACGGGTAGAAACTGAAGCTTTCTTT | CASSLSGRTRVETEAFF
. | TRBJ2-3 | TRBV18 | 18 | TRBD2 | TGTGCCAGCTCACCAACCGAGAGGGCTAGCGGACGCACAGATACGCAGTATTTT | CASSPTERASGRTDTQYF
once | TRBJ1-1 | TRBV14 | 13 | . | TGTGCCAGCAGCCAAGATTTCGAGACTGAAGCTTTCTTT | CASSQDFETEAFF
. | TRBJ1-1 | TRBV19 | 15 | TRBD1 | TGTGCCAGTAGTCCCAGGGACAGGGGTTCCTCTGAAGCTTTCTTT | CASSPRDRGSSEAFF
few | TRBJ1-5 | TRBV6-1 | 18 | TRBD1 | TGTGCCAGCAGTGAAGTTGGGACAGGGAGGGCGAGCAATCAGCCCCAGCATTTT | CASSEVGTGRASNQPQHF
many | TRBJ2-2 | TRBV30 | 15 | . | TGTGCCTGGAGATTATCGGACAGGAACACCGGGGAGCTGTTTTTT | CAWRLSDRNTGELFF
. | TRBJ1-5 | TRBV30 | 15 | . | TGTGCCTGGAGTGTAAAAGGTGGAGTTGGACAGCCCCAGCATTTT | CAWSVKGGVGQPQHF
. | TRBJ1-4 | TRBV30 | 16 | . | TGTGCCTGGACGGGAAGGGTGACCGCAACTAATGAAAAACTGTTTTTT | CAWTGRVTATNEKLFF
. | TRBJ2-3 | TRBV11-1 | 15 | . | TGTGCCAGCAGCTTGCGGGGTTATAACACAGATACGCAGTATTTT | CASSLRGYNTDTQYF